A selection of T cell receptor beta chains follows, all from one sample in a study of CD8 T cells in Susac syndrome. TCRdb passed the immunoSEQ multiplex PCR reads through MiXCR, listing each CDR3 protein once. The sample yields roughly 150,000 distinct CDR3 sequences, about 94% seen once. The sample taken for sequencing was CD8+ T cells from PBMCs. Source of these receptors: a human donor with multiple sclerosis. CDR3s include the opening cysteine and the closing phenylalanine or tryptophan. The D gene is left open where the match is weak. Clone size appears in some rows only: once, few, many, or a class for an expanded clone.

D gene	clone size	V gene	J gene	CDR3 DNA	CDR3 protein
-	-	TRBV6-2/TRBV6-3	TRBJ2-7	TGTGCCAGCAGCGCCTTTACTAGGGGCTCCTACGAGCAGTACTTC	CASSAFTRGSYEQYF
-	-	TRBV13	TRBJ1-2	TGTGCCAGCAGCTTAGGGCAGAGCGTAAACTATGGCTACACCTTC	CASSLGQSVNYGYTF
TRBD2	-	TRBV20-1	TRBJ2-3	TGCAGTGCTAGGGGACTAGCGGGGGCTATAGGAGATACGCAGTATTTT	CSARGLAGAIGDTQYF
-	-	TRBV9	TRBJ2-6	TGTGCCAGCAGCGTAGGCAGGCTCTCTGGGGCCAACGTCCTGACTTTC	CASSVGRLSGANVLTF
-	-	TRBV9	TRBJ2-4	TGTGCCAGCAGCGTTGGGCGGGTCGACATTCAGTACTTC	CASSVGRVDIQYF
TRBD1	once	TRBV19	TRBJ2-1	TGTGCCAGTAGTATTGGGGGACAGGAGCAGTTCTTC	CASSIGGQEQFF
-	-	TRBV9	TRBJ2-3	TGTGCCAGCAGCCCCCGGGACTCCACAGATACGCAGTATTTT	CASSPRDSTDTQYF
-	-	TRBV9	TRBJ2-5	TGTGCCAGCAGCCCCCGTGGGTCCGGAGGGACCCAGTACTTC	CASSPRGSGGTQYF
-	-	TRBV30	TRBJ1-2	TGTGCCTGTCCGGACACGGCTAACTATGGCTACACCTTC	CACPDTANYGYTF
-	-	TRBV27	TRBJ2-1	TGTGCCACCCGGTCCGGGACCCTCCGTTCGGAGCAGTTCTTC	CATRSGTLRSEQFF
TRBD1	-	TRBV7-9	TRBJ2-7	TGTGCCAGCAGCGGTCGGGACAGGGGCAAATACGAGCAGTACTTC	CASSGRDRGKYEQYF
-	-	TRBV6-5	TRBJ1-1	TGTGCCAGCAGTTTAACATCGAACACTGAAGCTTTCTTT	CASSLTSNTEAFF
-	-	TRBV6-4	TRBJ2-1	TGTGCCAGCAGTGTTAGCAGAGTCGTCAATGAGCAGTTCTTC	CASSVSRVVNEQFF
-	-	TRBV3-1	TRBJ1-1	TGTGCCAGCAGCCAAGATTGGGGCAGCACTGAAGCTTTCTTT	CASSQDWGSTEAFF
TRBD1	-	TRBV3-1	TRBJ2-7	TGTGCCAGCAGCCAAGACCCCAGGGGGTCGAACGAGCAGTACTTC	CASSQDPRGSNEQYF
-	-	TRBV7-9	TRBJ1-2	TGTGCCAGCAGCTTAGAGGGCCGGGACAACTATGGCTACACCTTC	CASSLEGRDNYGYTF
-	-	TRBV21-1	TRBJ1-5	TGTGCCAGCAGCAAGCAGGGGAGCAATCAGCCCCAGCATTTT	CASSKQGSNQPQHF
TRBD1	-	TRBV29-1	TRBJ2-3	TGCAGCGTTGAAAAGGGACAGGGAGAGTGGACAGATACGCAGTATTTT	CSVEKGQGEWTDTQYF
TRBD1	-	TRBV9	TRBJ1-1	TGTGCCAGCGGACAGGGGAACTCTGAAGCTTTCTTT	CASGQGNSEAFF
TRBD1	-	TRBV29-1	TRBJ1-2	TGCAGCGTTTTCCATAGTTCCGGGACAGGGGTTTCTGGCTACACCTTC	CSVFHSSGTGVSGYTF
-	-	TRBV20-1	TRBJ1-5	TGCAGTGCTAGTCCTTCGGGGCAGGGCAATCAGCCCCAGCATTTT	CSASPSGQGNQPQHF
TRBD1	-	TRBV30	TRBJ1-4	TGTGCCTGGAGTCCCCCCACAGGGGCTCCTAGTGAAAAACTGTTTTTT	CAWSPPTGAPSEKLFF
TRBD1	-	TRBV7-8	TRBJ2-1	TGTGCCAGCAGCTTACAGGGGGATGAGCAGTTCTTC	CASSLQGDEQFF
-	-	TRBV15	TRBJ2-7	TGTGCCACCAGCAGGATTCCCAAACTCGGCGAGGGAGTGGGGCAGTACTTC	CATSRIPKLGEGVGQYF
-	-	TRBV27	TRBJ2-3	TGTGCCTCGGGGGGCCATCCTAGCACAGATACGCAGTATTTT	CASGGHPSTDTQYF
-	-	TRBV20-1	TRBJ2-7	TGCAGTGCTAGAGTCAAGGACAGCAACAACGAGCAGTACTTC	CSARVKDSNNEQYF
-	-	TRBV12-5	TRBJ1-1	TGTGCTAGTGGTTTCAACTGGGAAGCTTTCTTT	CASGFNWEAFF
-	-	TRBV15	TRBJ2-3	TGTGCCACCAGCAGCGGCCGTGGAAGAAGTGGAACAGATACGCAGTATTTT	CATSSGRGRSGTDTQYF
-	-	TRBV29-1	TRBJ1-2	TGCAGCGTTGGAGATACGGACAGTTTGACGGGCTACACCTTC	CSVGDTDSLTGYTF
-	once	TRBV7-9	TRBJ2-3	TGTGCCAGCACCCTCCCCGATGCAGATACGCAGTATTTT	CASTLPDADTQYF
TRBD1	-	TRBV9	TRBJ1-1	TGTGCCAGCAGCGTAGGGACAGGGAACACTGAAGCTTTCTTT	CASSVGTGNTEAFF
TRBD2	-	TRBV29-1	TRBJ2-3	TGCAGCGTTGTAGCTAGCGGGGGGCCGAGGGAGGATACGCAGTATTTT	CSVVASGGPREDTQYF
TRBD2	-	TRBV19	TRBJ2-1	TGTGCCAGTAGTGGACTAGCGGGGGTGGGGTACAATGAGCAGTTCTTC	CASSGLAGVGYNEQFF
TRBD2	-	TRBV4-1	TRBJ2-7	TGCGCCAGCAGCCAAATATCCGGGACTAGCGACGAGCAATACTTC	CASSQISGTSDEQYF
-	-	TRBV30	TRBJ1-1	TGTGCCTGCTTGGGGGTTGGGGCTTTCTTT	CACLGVGAFF
-	-	TRBV28	TRBJ2-6	TGTGCCAGCAGTTCACCGATCCACCGAACCCACTCTGGGGCCAACGTCCTGACTTTC	CASSSPIHRTHSGANVLTF
-	few	TRBV12-3/TRBV12-4	TRBJ1-1	TGTGCCAGCAGTTTTGGGAGAGAAGCTTTCTTT	CASSFGREAFF